The rows below give T cell receptor beta chains drawn from one sample of a study of T cells in Graves' hyperthyroidism and ophthalmopathy. Each CDR3 protein gets one entry after TCRdb re-called the multiplex PCR reads with MiXCR. Among about 590,000 distinct CDR3 sequences listed, more than 13% were seen once. The specimen was blood. These receptors originate from a woman between 18 and 29 years old with Graves' ophthalmopathy. The CDR3 runs from the conserved cysteine through the conserved F or W. D genes are given only for firm matches. Rows give clone size only sometimes, using once, few, many, or a class for an expanded clone.

TRBJ2-1	NA	few	TRBV5-1	TGCGCCAGCAGCTTCTTTTTTGGGGAAAACAATGAGCAGTTCTTC	CASSFFFGENNEQFF
TRBJ2-7	TRBD1	many	TRBV20-1	TGCAGTGCCTTGAACAGGGGGCAAGAGGCCTACGAGCAGTACTTC	CSALNRGQEAYEQYF
TRBJ2-2	NA	few	TRBV29-1	TGCAGCGTTGAAGATGGGCTAAACACCGGGGAGCTGTTTTTT	CSVEDGLNTGELFF
TRBJ2-1	TRBD1	NA	TRBV7-9	TGTGCCAGCAGACCAAAACCACAGGGGGCAAACGGTTCCTACAATGAGCAGTTCTTC	CASRPKPQGANGSYNEQFF
TRBJ1-1	NA	few	TRBV4-1	TGCGCCAGCAGCCAAAGACAGGATCGGGAAGCTTTCTTT	CASSQRQDREAFF
TRBJ2-1	TRBD1	few	TRBV28	TGTGCCAGCAGTTTGACAGGGTTCTCCTACAATGAGCAGTTCTTC	CASSLTGFSYNEQFF
TRBJ1-5	NA	many	TRBV6-8	TGTGCCAGCAGTTACGAAACTGGCAATCAGCCCCAGCATTTT	CASSYETGNQPQHF
TRBJ2-7	NA	many	TRBV7-2	TGTGCCAGCAGCCAGTTGGGGGGTAGCTACGAGCAGTACTTC	CASSQLGGSYEQYF
TRBJ1-3	NA	many	TRBV5-1	TGCGCCAGCAGCTTGGGAGCGGCTGGAAACACCATATATTTT	CASSLGAAGNTIYF
TRBJ1-2	TRBD1	few	TRBV4-1	TGCGCCAGCAGCCACCCCAAAAAAGGACAGGGTTACTATGGCTACACCTTC	CASSHPKKGQGYYGYTF
TRBJ2-7	NA	few	TRBV4-1	TGCGCCAGCAGCCAAGATTCTGGAGGGGGCCTTCTAAACGAGCAGTACTTC	CASSQDSGGGLLNEQYF
TRBJ1-5	TRBD1	many	TRBV7-2	TGTGCCAGCAGCTGGACAGGGATAAGCAATCAGCCCCAGCATTTT	CASSWTGISNQPQHF
TRBJ1-1	NA	many	TRBV29-1	TGCAGCGTCGCCCCAGCCGGGGATTACACTGAAGCTTTCTTT	CSVAPAGDYTEAFF
TRBJ2-1	TRBD1	few	TRBV11-3	TGTGCCAGCGGCCCCCGGGACAGGGTTTTGAATGAGCAGTTCTTC	CASGPRDRVLNEQFF
TRBJ2-5	TRBD2	NA	TRBV5-4	TGTGCCAGCAGCTTGGGGACTAGCGAAGAGACCCAGTACTTC	CASSLGTSEETQYF
TRBJ2-3	TRBD1	many	TRBV7-7	TGTGCTAGCAGCCCCGGACAGGGGAGGCATACGCAGTATTTT	CASSPGQGRHTQYF
TRBJ1-1	TRBD1	many	TRBV11-3	TGTGCCAGCAGCTTAAGGACAGGGGGCGCGAACACTGAAGCTTTCTTT	CASSLRTGGANTEAFF
TRBJ2-7	TRBD2	many	TRBV12-3/TRBV12-4	TGTGCCAGCAGTTTCGCCGGACTAGCTTCGGAACGGCGCTACGAGCAGTACTTC	CASSFAGLASERRYEQYF
TRBJ2-3	NA	many	TRBV28	TGTGCCAGCAGTTTGGGTCGTGGGAGCCTCGCACCTAGCACAGATACGCAGTATTTT	CASSLGRGSLAPSTDTQYF
TRBJ1-5	NA	NA	TRBV12-3/TRBV12-4	TGTGCCAGCAGATTCAGGGTTTTGCAGCCCCAGCATTTT	CASRFRVLQPQHF
TRBJ2-1	NA	NA	TRBV19	TGTGCCAGTAGTATAGGTGTCCAGGGCGGTGAGCAGTTCTTC	CASSIGVQGGEQFF
TRBJ2-5	TRBD2	many	TRBV7-8	TGTGCCAGCAGCTTAGTCCCTAGCGGATTGGAGACCCAGTACTTC	CASSLVPSGLETQYF